This note documents a single T cell receptor beta chain sequence. This clone's antigen is unknown. No clone much larger than this one lies a single base away; base qualities are absent. This entry belongs to a study of T cells after yellow fever vaccination (dated by TCRdb to between 2019 and 2020). About the investigation overall: The SMART-Seq v4 Ultra Low Input RNA kit was used to prepare libraries from fractions with low cell numbers. The cohort comprised two healthy male donors, one aged 18 to 30 and one aged 30 to 40 years. Bulk TCR alpha and beta repertoires were sequenced longitudinally to track T-cell clones before and after primary and booster YFV17D yellow fever vaccination. Bulk PBMC replicates and cell subsets were isolated from blood drawn at multiple timepoints before and after both primary and secondary immunization. The paper as a whole reports these results and caveats: After the booster, most clones that had expanded after primary vaccination were detected again (approximately 97% of CD4 and around nine tenths of CD8), suggesting broad maintenance of memory. Compared with the primary T-cell response, the secondary T-cell response was weaker but faster, peaking on day 5 rather than day 15. A small fraction of clonotypes showed up in both the CD4 and CD8 compartments, probably as a result of convergent recombination. FACS-sorted repertoires could contain abundant contaminating clonotypes from the bulk population, so computational filtering was required. Because only two donors were included in the study, the extent to which the findings can be generalized is limited.

The sample's treatment or condition label is to be understood as: live attenuated yellow fever vaccine strain. At each blood-draw timepoint, two biological replicates of bulk PBMCs were obtained. PBMCs were isolated from peripheral blood using a standard Ficoll-Paque protocol. TriZol was used to extract RNA from bulk PBMCs, CD4 and CD8 fractions, and dextramer-positive and dextramer-negative fractions. Synthesis of TCR cDNA relied on 5'RACE template switching, a step that introduced a universal primer site along with unique molecular identifiers. Priming for cDNA synthesis came from both the TCR alpha and TCR beta constant segments. Library amplification involved two PCR steps, and the second step added sample barcodes and sequencing adapters. Libraries were sequenced on Illumina HiSeq 2500 (2x100 bp) or NovaSeq (2x150 bp). The authors' analysis ran thus. Reads were demultiplexed and collapsed into UMI consensus sequences with MIGEC, and V(D)J alignment was performed with MiXCR. Clonotypes responding to the vaccine were identified with edgeR on replicate PBMC samples, with the criteria of FDR below 0.01 and a log2 fold change above 5 up to day 15. Each bulk clonotype received a CD4 or CD8 identity based on whether the sequenced CD4 or CD8 repertoire contained that clonotype at higher abundance. TCRdb took the public reads, trimmed them with fastp at Q25, ran MiXCR for clone calling and kept in-frame beta chains. Each entry merges the rows of one CDR3 protein and shows their most common DNA and genes. These V and J calls originate from TCRdb's pipeline instead of the authors' own analysis. The sample table records some 500,000 distinct CDR3 sequences; about 14% of these occur just once. The ten top clones hold about 14% of the sample.

This receptor was taken from a man aged 25 to 45 who received the YFV17D yellow fever vaccine. The source was PBMCs, collected on the day of the yellow fever booster vaccination.

The sequence in DNA is TGTGCCAGCAGCTCGATCCGGGACAGGGTCCACGAGCAGTACTTC. Translation gives CASSSIRDRVHEQYF. The chain is assembled from TRBV7-8 and TRBJ2-7; TRBD1 fits 9 bases in the junction. Taken from cysteine to phenylalanine, the CDR3 has 15 residues. The entry retains the CDR3 DNA only, 45 bases that are in frame from base 1. From V the trimming removes 4 bases and from J it removes 5 bases, while the gene matches leave 9 bases of the junction unaccounted for. As encoded in the germline V gene, CDR1 is SGHVS while CDR2 is FQNEAQ.